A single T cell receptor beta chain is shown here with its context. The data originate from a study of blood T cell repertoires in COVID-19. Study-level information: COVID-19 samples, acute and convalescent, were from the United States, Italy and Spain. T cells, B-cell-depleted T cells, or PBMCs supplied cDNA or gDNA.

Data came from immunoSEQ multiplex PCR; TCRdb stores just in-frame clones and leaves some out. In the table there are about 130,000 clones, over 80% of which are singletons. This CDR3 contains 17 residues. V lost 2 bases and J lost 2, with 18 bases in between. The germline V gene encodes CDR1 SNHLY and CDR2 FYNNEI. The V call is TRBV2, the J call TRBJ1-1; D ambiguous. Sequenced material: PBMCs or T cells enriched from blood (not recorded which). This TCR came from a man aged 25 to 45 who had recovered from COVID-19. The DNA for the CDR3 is TGTGCCAGCAGTGAAACCCAAGCGTCACGGATCAACACTGAAGCTTTCTTT. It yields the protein CASSETQASRINTEAFF.